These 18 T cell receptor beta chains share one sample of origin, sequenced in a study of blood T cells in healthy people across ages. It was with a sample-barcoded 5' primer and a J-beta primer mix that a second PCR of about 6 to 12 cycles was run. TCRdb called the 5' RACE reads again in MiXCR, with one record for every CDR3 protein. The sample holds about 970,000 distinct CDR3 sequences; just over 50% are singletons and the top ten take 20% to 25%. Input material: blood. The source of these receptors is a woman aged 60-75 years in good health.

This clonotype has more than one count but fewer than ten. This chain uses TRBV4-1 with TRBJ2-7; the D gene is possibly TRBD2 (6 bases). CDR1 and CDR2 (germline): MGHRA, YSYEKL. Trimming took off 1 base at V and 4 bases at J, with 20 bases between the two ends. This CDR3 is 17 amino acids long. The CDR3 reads CASSQGFEGGILYEQYF. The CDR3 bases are TGCGCCAGCAGCCAAGGCTTCGAAGGAGGGATACTGTACGAGCAGTACTTC.

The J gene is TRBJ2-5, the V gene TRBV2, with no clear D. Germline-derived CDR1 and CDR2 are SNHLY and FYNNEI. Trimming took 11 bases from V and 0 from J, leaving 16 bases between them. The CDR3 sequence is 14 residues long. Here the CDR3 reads CAGLSRRNQETQYF. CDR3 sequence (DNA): TGTGCCGGCTTAAGCAGGAGAAACCAAGAGACCCAGTACTTC.

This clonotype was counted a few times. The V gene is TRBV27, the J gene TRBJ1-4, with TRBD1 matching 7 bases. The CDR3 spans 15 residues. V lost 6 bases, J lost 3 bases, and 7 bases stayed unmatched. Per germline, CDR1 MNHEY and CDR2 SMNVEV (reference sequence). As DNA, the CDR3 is TGTGCCAGCAGGAAAGGGGGCATCGCTAATGAAAAACTGTTTTTT. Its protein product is CASRKGGIANEKLFF.

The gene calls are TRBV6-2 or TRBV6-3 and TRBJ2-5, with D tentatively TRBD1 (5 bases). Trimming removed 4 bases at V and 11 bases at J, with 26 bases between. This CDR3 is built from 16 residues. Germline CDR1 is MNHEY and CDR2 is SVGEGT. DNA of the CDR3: TGTGCCAGCAGTTTAAGTTTCGAGACAGTTCACAATGAGCAGTACTTC. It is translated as CASSLSFETVHNEQYF.

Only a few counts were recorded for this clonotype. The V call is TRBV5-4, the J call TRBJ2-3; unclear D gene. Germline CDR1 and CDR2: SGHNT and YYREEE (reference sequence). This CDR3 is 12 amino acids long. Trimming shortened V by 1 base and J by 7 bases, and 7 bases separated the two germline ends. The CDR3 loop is CASSLSRNTQYF. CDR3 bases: TGTGCCAGCAGCTTGTCTCGAAATACGCAGTATTTT.

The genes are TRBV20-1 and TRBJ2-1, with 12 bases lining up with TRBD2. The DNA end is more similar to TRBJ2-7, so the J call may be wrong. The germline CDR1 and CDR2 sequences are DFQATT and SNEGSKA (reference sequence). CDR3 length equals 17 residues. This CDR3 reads CSASPSLTSGGYNEQYF. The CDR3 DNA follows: TGCAGTGCTTCCCCCAGCCTAACTAGCGGGGGGTACAATGAGCAGTACTTC.

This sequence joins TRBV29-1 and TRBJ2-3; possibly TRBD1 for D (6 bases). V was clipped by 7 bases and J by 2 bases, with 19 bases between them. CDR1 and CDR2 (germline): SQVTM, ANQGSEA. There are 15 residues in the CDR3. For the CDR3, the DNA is TGCAGCGGCCGACAGGCCTCAGTATACACAGATACGCAGTATTTT. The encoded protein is CSGRQASVYTDTQYF.

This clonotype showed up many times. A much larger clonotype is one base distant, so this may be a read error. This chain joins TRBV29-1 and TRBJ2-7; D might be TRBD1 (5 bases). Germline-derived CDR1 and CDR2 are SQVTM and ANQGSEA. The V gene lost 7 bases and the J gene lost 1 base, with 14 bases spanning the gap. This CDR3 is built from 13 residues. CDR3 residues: CSAARGASYEQYF. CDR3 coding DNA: TGCAGCGCTGCAAGGGGCGCTTCCTACGAGCAGTACTTC.

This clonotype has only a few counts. CDR3 protein: CASRSVTDTQYF. As DNA, the CDR3 is TGTGCCAGCAGATCAGTCACAGATACGCAGTATTTT. The rearrangement joins TRBV7-9 to TRBJ2-3; no reliable D call. The CDR3 consists of 12 residues. Looked up from germline, CDR1 is SEHNR and CDR2 is FQNEAQ (reference sequence). The germline V and J ends were trimmed by 6 bases and 2 bases, with 6 bases remaining between them.

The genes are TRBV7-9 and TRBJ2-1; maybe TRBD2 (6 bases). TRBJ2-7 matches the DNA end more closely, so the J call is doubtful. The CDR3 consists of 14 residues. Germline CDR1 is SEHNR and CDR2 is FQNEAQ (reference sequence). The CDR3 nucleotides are TGTGCCAGCAGCTTTGCAGGTCGCGGGGACGAGCAGTACTTC. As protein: CASSFAGRGDEQYF.

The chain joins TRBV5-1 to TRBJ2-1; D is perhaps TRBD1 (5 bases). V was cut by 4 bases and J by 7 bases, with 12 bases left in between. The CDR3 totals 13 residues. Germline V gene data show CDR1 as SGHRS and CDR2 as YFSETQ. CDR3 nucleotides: TGCGCCAGCAGCGCGCAACAGGCTAATGAGCAGTTCTTC. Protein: CASSAQQANEQFF. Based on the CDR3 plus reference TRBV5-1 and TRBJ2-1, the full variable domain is KAGVTQTPRYLIKTRGQQVTLSCSPISGHRSVSWYQQTPGQGLQFLFEYFSETQRNKGNFPGRFSGRQFSNSRSEMNVSTLELGDSALYLCASSAQQANEQFFGPGTRLTVL.

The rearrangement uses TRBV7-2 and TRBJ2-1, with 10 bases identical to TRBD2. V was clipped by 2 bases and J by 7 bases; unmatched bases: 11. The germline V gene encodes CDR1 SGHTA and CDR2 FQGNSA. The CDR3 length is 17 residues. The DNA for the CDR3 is TGTGCCAGCAGCTTAAGGGCTAGCGGGAGACGGCCTAATGAGCAGTTCTTC. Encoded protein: CASSLRASGRRPNEQFF.

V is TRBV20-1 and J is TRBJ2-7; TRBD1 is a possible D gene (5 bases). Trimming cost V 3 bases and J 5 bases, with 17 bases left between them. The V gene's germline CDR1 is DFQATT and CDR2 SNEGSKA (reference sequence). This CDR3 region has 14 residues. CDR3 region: CSASLQGLHNEQYF. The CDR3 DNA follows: TGCAGTGCTAGTCTCCAGGGTCTGCACAACGAGCAGTACTTC.

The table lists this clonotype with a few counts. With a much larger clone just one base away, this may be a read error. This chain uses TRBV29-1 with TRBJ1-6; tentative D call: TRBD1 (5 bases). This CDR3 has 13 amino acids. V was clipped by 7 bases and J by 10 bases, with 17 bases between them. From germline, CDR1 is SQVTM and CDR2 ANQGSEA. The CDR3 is CSATSDGGSPLHF. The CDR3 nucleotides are TGCAGCGCTACGTCGGACGGGGGATCACCCCTCCACTTT.

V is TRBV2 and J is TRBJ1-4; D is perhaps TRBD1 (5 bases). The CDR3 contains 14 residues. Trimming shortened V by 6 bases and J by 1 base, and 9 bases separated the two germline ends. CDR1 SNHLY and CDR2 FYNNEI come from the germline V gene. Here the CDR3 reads CASRRRETNEKLFF. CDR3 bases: TGTGCCAGCAGGCGCAGGGAAACTAATGAAAAACTGTTTTTT. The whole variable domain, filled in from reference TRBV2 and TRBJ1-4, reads EPEVTQTPSHQVTQMGQEVILRCVPISNHLYFYWYRQILGQKVEFLVSFYNNEISEKSEIFDDQFSVERPDGSNFTLKIRSTKLEDSAMYFCASRRRETNEKLFFGSGTQLSVL.

The CDR3 loop is CASSSWTGTPTYEQYF. CDR3 coding DNA: TGTGCCAGCAGTTCTTGGACGGGGACGCCCACCTACGAGCAGTACTTC. The J gene is TRBJ2-7, the V gene TRBV27; the D call may be TRBD1 or TRBD2 (5 bases each). CDR3 length equals 16 residues. Trimming stripped 4 bases from V and 2 bases from J, with 18 bases between. The germline V gene has CDR1 MNHEY and CDR2 SMNVEV (reference sequence).

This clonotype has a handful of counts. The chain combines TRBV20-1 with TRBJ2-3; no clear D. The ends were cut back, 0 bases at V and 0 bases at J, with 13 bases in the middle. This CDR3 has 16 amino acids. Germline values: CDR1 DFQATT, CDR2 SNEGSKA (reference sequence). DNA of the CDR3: TGCAGTGCTAGAGATAGCAGACCATCTAGCACAGATACGCAGTATTTT. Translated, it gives CSARDSRPSSTDTQYF.

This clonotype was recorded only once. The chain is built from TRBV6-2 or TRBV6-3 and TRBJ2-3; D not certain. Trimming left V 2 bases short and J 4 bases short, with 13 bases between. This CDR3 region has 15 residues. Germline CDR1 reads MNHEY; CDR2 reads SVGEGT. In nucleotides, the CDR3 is TGTGCCAGCAGTTACACGCTGAGATCCTCAGATACGCAGTATTTT. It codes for CASSYTLRSSDTQYF.